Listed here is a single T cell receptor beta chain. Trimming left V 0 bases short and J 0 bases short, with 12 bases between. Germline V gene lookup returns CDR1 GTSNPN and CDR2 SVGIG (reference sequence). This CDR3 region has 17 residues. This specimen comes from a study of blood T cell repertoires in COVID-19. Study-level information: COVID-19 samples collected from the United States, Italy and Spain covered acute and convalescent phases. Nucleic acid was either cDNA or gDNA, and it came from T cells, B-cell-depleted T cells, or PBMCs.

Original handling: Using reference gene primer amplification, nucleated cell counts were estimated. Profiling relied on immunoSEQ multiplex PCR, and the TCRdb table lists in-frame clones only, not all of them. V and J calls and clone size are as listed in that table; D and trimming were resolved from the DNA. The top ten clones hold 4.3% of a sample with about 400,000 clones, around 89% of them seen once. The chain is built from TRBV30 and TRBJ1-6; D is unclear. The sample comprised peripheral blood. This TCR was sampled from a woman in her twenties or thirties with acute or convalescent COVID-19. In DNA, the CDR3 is TGTGCCTGGAGTGTCGAGCGGACCGACTCCTATAATTCACCCCTCCACTTT. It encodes CAWSVERTDSYNSPLHF.